The present T cell receptor beta chain was sequenced within a study of shared T cell receptors in the human thymus. Some clones are missing from TCRdb's copy, which holds only in-frame ones; the method was immunoSEQ multiplex PCR. The sample lists about 660,000 clones; 80% to 90% were seen once. This sample also appeared in a second study, on human thymus T cells. That work contributes: Corrective cardiac surgery supplied the resected thymus tissue. Seemingly biased V and J gene usage marked thymic and blood repertoires. Unrelated individuals reportedly shared highly overlapping thymic TCR repertoires.

The origin of this receptor is a boy under two years old with a congenital heart defect. The sample consisted of thymocytes.

CDR3 nucleotides: TGTGCCAGCAGCGTACTTAGACTAGCAGCATCGGTAGATACGCAGTATTTT. Protein sequence: CASSVLRLAASVDTQYF. This chain links TRBV9 with TRBJ2-3; TRBD2 matches 7 bases. The CDR3 spans 17 residues. The germline gives CDR1 SGDLS, CDR2 YYNGEE. Losses at the gene ends were 1 base for V and 5 bases for J; bases not matched to a gene: 13. Filled out from reference TRBV9 and TRBJ2-3, the complete variable domain reads DSGVTQTPKHLITATGQRVTLRCSPRSGDLSVYWYQQSLDQGLQFLIQYYNGEERAKGNILERFSAQQFPDLHSELNLSSLELGDSALYFCASSVLRLAASVDTQYFGPGTRLTVL.